This T cell receptor (beta chain) was retrieved from a study of patients and donors after allogeneic stem cell transplantation. TCRdb reanalysed the RT-PCR reads using MiXCR and keeps one entry per CDR3 protein. The sample lists about 110,000 distinct CDR3 sequences; roughly 35% were seen once. This clonotype was sampled from a human donor who was either an allogeneic HSCT recipient or a stem cell or donor lymphocyte infusion donor (not recorded which). It is not recorded whose cells these are; they may come from a transplant donor. Sequencing used blood, either unsorted or a sorted T cell fraction (not recorded which).

The CDR3 DNA follows: TGTGCCAGCAGTGCGAGAGGGGCTTCCACAGATACGCAGTATTTT. This translates into CASSARGASTDTQYF. V is TRBV25-1 and J is TRBJ2-3; D assignment may be TRBD1 or TRBD2 (5 bases each). Between the trimmed V and J ends, which lost 4 bases and 2 bases, there was a span of 13 bases. The CDR3 covers 15 residues. The germline V gene encodes CDR1 MGHDK and CDR2 SYGVNS.